Listed below are T cell receptor beta chains from one sample, sequenced in a study of T cell repertoires in cytomegalovirus infection. MiXCR, run by TCRdb on the reads, gives a single entry per CDR3 protein. The data contain 300,000 or so distinct CDR3 sequences, about 9.2% of them seen just once; the ten biggest clones take up over 2.5%. Input material: PBMCs. The receptors were sampled from a human donor in good health (CMV status not recorded). Some clones in this sample may be carry-over from other donors' samples. The CDR3 runs from the conserved cysteine through the conserved F or W. A D gene is named only where the DNA matches it firmly. Part of the rows lack a size; the others show once, few, many or a class for expanded clones.

v_gene	j_gene	d_gene	abundance	CDR3aa	CDR3nt
TRBV29-1	TRBJ1-2	.	many	CSVETRDGYTF	TGCAGCGTTGAAACTCGGGATGGCTACACCTTC
TRBV2	TRBJ1-1	.	.	CASSERMYTEAFF	TGTGCCAGCAGTGAAAGAATGTACACTGAAGCTTTCTTT
TRBV29-1	TRBJ2-6	.	.	CSVAAGTGANVLTF	TGCAGCGTTGCTGCAGGGACTGGGGCCAACGTCCTGACTTTC
TRBV7-2	TRBJ1-6	TRBD1	many	CASSPQGGRNNSPLHF	TGTGCCAGCAGCCCCCAGGGGGGTAGGAATAATTCACCCCTCCACTTT
TRBV2	TRBJ2-5	.	many	CATRDSKETQYF	TGTGCCACTCGCGACAGCAAAGAGACCCAGTACTTC
TRBV7-9	TRBJ2-3	.	many	CASSRMLQGGTDTQYF	TGTGCCAGCAGCCGCATGCTCCAAGGGGGCACAGATACGCAGTATTTT
TRBV20-1	TRBJ1-5	TRBD1	few	CSARATGSNQPQHF	TGCAGTGCTAGAGCGACAGGGTCCAATCAGCCCCAGCATTTT
TRBV3-1	TRBJ2-5	.	.	CASSQEGRGTQYF	TGTGCCAGCAGCCAAGAAGGAAGGGGGACCCAGTACTTC
TRBV6-6	TRBJ2-1	.	many	CASSAPYNEQFF	TGTGCCAGCAGTGCCCCCTACAATGAGCAGTTCTTC
TRBV2	TRBJ2-6	.	few	CASSESGFSGANVLTF	TGTGCCAGCAGTGAGAGTGGCTTCTCTGGGGCCAACGTCCTGACTTTC
TRBV3-1	TRBJ2-1	TRBD2	.	CASRKGAIAGINEQFF	TGTGCCAGCAGGAAGGGCGCGATAGCGGGGATCAATGAGCAGTTCTTC
TRBV5-5	TRBJ2-2	.	many	CASSAGPTGELFF	TGTGCCAGCAGCGCGGGACCAACCGGGGAGCTGTTTTTT
TRBV28	TRBJ1-1	.	many	CASSRRSVNTEAFF	TGTGCCAGCAGTCGACGGTCTGTGAACACTGAAGCTTTCTTT
TRBV7-9	TRBJ2-2	.	many	CASSFDTPNTGELFF	TGTGCCAGCAGCTTCGACACGCCGAACACCGGGGAGCTGTTTTTT